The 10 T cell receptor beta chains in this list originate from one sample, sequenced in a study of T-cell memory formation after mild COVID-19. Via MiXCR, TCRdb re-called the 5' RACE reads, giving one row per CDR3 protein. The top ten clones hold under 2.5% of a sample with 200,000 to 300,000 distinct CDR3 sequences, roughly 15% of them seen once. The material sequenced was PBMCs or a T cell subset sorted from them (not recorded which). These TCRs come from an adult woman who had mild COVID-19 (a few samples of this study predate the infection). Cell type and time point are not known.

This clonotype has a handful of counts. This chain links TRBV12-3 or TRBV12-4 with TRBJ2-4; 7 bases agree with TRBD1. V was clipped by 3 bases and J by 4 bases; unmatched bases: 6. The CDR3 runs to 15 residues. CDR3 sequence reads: CASSFRQGGKNIQYF. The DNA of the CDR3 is TGTGCCAGCAGTTTCCGACAGGGTGGAAAAAACATTCAGTACTTC.

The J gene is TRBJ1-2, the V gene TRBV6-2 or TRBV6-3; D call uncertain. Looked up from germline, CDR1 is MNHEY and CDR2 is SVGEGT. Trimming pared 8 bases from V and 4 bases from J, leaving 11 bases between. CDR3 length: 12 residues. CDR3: CASSQAVYGYTF. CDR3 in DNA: TGTGCCAGCTCCCAGGCGGTCTATGGCTACACCTTC.

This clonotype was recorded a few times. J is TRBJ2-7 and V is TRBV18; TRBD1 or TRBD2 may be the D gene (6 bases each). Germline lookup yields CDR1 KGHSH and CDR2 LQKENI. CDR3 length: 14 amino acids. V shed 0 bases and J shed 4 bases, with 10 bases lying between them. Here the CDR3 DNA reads TGTGCCAGCTCACCACCGCAGGGGACTTACGAGCAGTACTTC. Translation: CASSPPQGTYEQYF.

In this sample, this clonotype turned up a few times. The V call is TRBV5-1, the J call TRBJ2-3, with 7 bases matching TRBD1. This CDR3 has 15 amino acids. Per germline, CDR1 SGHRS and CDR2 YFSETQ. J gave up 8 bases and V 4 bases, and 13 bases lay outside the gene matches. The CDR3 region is CASSRTGEGESTQYF. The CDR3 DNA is TGCGCCAGCAGCAGAACAGGGGAAGGGGAGTCTACGCAGTATTTT.

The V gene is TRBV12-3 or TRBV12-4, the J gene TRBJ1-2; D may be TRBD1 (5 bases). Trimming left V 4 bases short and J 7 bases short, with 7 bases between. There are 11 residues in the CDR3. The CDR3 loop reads CASSWTFGYTF. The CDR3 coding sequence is TGTGCCAGCAGTTGGACATTTGGCTACACCTTC.

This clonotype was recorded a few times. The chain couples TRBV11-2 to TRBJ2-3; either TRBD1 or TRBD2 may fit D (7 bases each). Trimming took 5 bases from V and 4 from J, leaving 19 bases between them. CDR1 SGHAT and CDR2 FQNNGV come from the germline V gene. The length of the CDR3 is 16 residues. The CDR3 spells CASSRRQGGGSDTQYF. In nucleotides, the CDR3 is TGTGCCAGCAGCCGGAGACAGGGAGGGGGTTCAGATACGCAGTATTTT.

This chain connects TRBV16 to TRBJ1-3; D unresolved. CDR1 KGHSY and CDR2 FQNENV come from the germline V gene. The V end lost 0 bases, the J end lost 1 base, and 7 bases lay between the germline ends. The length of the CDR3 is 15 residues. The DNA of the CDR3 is TGTGCCAGCAGCCAATCGAGGACTTCTGGAAACACCATATATTTT. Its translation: CASSQSRTSGNTIYF.

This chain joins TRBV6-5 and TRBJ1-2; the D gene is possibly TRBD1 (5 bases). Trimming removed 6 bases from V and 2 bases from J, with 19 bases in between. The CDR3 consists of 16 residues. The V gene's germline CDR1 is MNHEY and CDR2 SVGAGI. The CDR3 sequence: CASSRGGVDRNYGYTF. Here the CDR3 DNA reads TGTGCCAGCAGCCGGGGGGGGGTCGACAGAAACTATGGCTACACCTTC.

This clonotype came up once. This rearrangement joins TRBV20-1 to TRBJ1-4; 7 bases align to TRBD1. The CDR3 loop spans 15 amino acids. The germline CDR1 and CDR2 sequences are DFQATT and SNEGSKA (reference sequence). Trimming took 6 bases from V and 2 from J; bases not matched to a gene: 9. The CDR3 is CSAKKGGRTNEKLFF. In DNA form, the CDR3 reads TGCAGTGCCAAGAAAGGGGGCAGGACTAATGAAAAACTGTTTTTT.

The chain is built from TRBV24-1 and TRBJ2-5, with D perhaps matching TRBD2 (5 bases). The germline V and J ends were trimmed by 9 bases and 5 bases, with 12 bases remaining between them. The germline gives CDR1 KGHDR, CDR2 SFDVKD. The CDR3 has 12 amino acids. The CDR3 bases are TGTGCCACCCGAGGGATAGGGGAGACCCAGTACTTC. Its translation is CATRGIGETQYF.